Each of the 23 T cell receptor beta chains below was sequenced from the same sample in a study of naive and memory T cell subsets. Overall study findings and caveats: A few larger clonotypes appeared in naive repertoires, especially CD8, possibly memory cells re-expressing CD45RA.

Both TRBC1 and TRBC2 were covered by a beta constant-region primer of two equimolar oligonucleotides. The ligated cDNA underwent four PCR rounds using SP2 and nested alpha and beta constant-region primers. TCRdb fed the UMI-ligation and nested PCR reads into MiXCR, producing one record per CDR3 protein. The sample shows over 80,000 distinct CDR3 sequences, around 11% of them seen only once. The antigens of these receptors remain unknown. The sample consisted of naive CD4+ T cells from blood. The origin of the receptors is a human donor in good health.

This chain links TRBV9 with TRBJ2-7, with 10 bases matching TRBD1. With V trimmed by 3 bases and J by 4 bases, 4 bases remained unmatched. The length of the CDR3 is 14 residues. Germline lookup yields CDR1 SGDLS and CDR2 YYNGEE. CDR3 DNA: TGTGCCAGCAGCGCCACGGGACAGGGGTACGAGCAGTACTTC. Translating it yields CASSATGQGYEQYF.

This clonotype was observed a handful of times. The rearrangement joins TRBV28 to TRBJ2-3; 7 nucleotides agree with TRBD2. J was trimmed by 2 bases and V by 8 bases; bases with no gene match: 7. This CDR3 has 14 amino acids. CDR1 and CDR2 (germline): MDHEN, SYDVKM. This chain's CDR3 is CASQLGGYTDTQYF. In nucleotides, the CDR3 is TGTGCCAGCCAACTCGGGGGGTACACAGATACGCAGTATTTT.

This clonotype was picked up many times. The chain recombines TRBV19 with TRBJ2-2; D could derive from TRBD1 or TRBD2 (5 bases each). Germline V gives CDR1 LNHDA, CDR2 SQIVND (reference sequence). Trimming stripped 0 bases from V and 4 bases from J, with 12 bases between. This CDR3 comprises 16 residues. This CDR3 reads CASSIDLGPGTGELFF. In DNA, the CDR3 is TGTGCCAGTAGTATAGATCTGGGACCGGGCACCGGGGAGCTGTTTTTT.

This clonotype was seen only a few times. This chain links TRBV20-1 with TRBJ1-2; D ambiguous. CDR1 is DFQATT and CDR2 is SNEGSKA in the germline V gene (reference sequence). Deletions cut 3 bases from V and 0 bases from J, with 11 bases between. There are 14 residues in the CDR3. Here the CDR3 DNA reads TGCAGTGCTAGCCTAGGACGGGCTAACTATGGCTACACCTTC. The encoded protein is CSASLGRANYGYTF.

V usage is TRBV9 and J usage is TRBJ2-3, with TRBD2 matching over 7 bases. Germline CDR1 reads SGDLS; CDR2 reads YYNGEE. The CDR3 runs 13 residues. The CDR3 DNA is TGTGCGAGCGGAGCGGGACGGACAGATACGCAGTATTTT. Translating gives CASGAGRTDTQYF.

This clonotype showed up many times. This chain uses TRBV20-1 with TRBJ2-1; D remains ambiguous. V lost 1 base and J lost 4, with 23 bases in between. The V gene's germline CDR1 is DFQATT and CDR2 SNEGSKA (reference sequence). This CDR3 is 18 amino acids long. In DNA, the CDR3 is TGCAGTGCTAGAGCTCCAAGGCGGAGATTTGGTGGGTACAATGAGCAGTTCTTC. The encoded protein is CSARAPRRRFGGYNEQFF.

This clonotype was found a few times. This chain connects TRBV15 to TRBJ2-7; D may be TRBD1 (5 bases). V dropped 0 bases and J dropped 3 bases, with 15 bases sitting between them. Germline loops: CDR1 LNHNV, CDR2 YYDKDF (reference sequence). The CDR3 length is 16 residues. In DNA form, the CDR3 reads TGTGCCACCAGCAGAGATCTGGGGAAAGGGGTCTACGAGCAGTACTTC. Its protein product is CATSRDLGKGVYEQYF. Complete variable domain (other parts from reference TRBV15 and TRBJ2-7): DAMVIQNPRYQVTQFGKPVTLSCSQTLNHNVMYWYQQKSSQAPKLLFHYYDKDFNNEADTPDNFQSRRPNTSFCFLDIRSPGLGDTAMYLCATSRDLGKGVYEQYFGPGTRLTVT.

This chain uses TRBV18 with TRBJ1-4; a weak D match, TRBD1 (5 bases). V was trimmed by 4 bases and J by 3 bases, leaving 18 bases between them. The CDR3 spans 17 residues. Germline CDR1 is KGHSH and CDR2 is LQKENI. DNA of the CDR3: TGTGCCAGCTCACGATCCGCAGGGAGTTATGCTAATGAAAAACTGTTTTTT. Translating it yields CASSRSAGSYANEKLFF.

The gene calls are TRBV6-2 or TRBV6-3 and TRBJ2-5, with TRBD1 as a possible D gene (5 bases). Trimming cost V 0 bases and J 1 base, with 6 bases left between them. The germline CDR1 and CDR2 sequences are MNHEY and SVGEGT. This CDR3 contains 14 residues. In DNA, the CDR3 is TGTGCCAGCAGTTACTCCGACAGCCAAGAGACCCAGTACTTC. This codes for CASSYSDSQETQYF.

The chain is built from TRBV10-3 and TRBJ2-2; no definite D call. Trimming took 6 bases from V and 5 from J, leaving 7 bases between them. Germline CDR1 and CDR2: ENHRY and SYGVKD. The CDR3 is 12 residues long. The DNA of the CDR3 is TGTGCCATCAGGGACCAGACCGGGGAGCTGTTTTTT. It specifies CAIRDQTGELFF.

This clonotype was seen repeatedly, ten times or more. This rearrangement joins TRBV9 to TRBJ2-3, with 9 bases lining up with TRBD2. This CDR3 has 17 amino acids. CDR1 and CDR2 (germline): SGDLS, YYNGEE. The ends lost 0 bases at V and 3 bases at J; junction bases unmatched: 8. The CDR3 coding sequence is TGTGCCAGCAGCGTAGGCGGTAGCGGGGGAGGGACAGATACGCAGTATTTT. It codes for CASSVGGSGGGTDTQYF.

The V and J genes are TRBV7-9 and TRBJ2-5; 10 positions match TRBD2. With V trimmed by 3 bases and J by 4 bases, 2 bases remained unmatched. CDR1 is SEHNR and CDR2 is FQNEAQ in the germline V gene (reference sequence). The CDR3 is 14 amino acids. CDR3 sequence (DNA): TGTGCCAGCAGCTTTTCTAGCGGGGGAGAGACCCAGTACTTC. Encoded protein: CASSFSSGGETQYF. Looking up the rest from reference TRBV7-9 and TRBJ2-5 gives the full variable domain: DTGVSQNPRHKITKRGQNVTFRCDPISEHNRLYWYRQTLGQGPEFLTYFQNEAQLEKSRLLSDRFSAERPKGSFSTLEIQRTEQGDSAMYLCASSFSSGGETQYFGPGTRLLVL.

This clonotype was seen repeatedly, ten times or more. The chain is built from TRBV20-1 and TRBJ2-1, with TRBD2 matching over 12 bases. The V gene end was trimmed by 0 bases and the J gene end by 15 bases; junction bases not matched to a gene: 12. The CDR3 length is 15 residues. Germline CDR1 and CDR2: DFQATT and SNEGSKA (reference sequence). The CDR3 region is CSARDVTSGRGSVFF. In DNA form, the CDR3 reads TGCAGTGCTAGAGATGTGACTAGCGGGAGAGGATCAGTGTTCTTC.

CDR3 nucleotide sequence: TGTGCCATCAGAGCACCGAACACTGAAGCTTTCTTT. Translated, it gives CAIRAPNTEAFF. The rearrangement links TRBV2 to TRBJ1-1; D call uncertain. The germline V gene encodes CDR1 SNHLY and CDR2 FYNNEI. V lost 10 bases to trimming and J lost 1 base, with 10 bases between them. The CDR3 consists of 12 residues.

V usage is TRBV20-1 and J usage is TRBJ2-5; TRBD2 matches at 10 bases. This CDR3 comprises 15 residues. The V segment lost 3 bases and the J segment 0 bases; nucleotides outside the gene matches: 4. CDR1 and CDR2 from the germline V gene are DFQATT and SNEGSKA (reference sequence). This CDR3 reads CSASVAGGDQETQYF. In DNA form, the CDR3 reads TGCAGTGCTAGTGTAGCGGGGGGAGACCAAGAGACCCAGTACTTC.

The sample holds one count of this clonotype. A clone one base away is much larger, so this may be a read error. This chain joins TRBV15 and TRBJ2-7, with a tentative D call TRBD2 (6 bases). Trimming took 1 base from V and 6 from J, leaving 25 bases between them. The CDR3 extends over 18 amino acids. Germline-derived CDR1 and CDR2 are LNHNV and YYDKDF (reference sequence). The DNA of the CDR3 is TGTGCCACCAGCAGAGGGGCTAGCGTGGGGGAAGACCTACGCGAGCAGTACTTC. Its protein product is CATSRGASVGEDLREQYF.

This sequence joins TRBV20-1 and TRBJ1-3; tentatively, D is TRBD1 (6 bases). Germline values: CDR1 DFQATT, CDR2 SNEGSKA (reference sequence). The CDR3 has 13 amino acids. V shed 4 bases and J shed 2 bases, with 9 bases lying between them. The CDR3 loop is CSATGDPGNTIYF. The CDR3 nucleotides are TGCAGTGCTACAGGGGACCCTGGAAACACCATATATTTT.

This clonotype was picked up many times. CDR3 region: CASSFRLTSYEQYF. CDR3 nucleotides: TGTGCCAGCAGTTTCCGACTAACATCCTACGAGCAGTACTTC. The rearrangement uses TRBV12-3 or TRBV12-4 and TRBJ2-7, with D maybe TRBD2 (5 bases). The CDR3 consists of 14 residues. Trimming removed 3 bases at V and 1 base at J, with 10 bases between.

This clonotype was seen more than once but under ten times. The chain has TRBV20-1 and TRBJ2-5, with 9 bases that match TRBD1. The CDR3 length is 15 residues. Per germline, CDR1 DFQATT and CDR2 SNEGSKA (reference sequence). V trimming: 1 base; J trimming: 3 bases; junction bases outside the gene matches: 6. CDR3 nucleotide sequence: TGCAGTGCTAGAGGGGCCGGACAGGGGAAAGAGACCCAGTACTTC. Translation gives CSARGAGQGKETQYF.

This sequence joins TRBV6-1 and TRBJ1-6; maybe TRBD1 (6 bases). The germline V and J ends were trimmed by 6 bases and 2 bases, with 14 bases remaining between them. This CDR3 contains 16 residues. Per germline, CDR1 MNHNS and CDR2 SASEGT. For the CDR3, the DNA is TGTGCCAGCAGGGCTCTTCAGGGGACCTATAATTCACCCCTCCACTTT. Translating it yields CASRALQGTYNSPLHF.

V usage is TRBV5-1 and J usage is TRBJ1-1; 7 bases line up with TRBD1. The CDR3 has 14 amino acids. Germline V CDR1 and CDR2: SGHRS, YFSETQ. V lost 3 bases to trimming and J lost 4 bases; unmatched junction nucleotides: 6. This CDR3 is CASSSQGVGTEAFF. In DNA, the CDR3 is TGCGCCAGCAGCTCCCAGGGGGTGGGCACTGAAGCTTTCTTT.

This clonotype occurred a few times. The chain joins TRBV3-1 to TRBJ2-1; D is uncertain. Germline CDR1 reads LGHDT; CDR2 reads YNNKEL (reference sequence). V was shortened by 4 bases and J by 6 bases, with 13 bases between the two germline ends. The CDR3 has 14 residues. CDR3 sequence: CASSPLGLRNEQFF. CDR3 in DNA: TGTGCCAGCAGCCCCTTAGGCCTCCGCAATGAGCAGTTCTTC.

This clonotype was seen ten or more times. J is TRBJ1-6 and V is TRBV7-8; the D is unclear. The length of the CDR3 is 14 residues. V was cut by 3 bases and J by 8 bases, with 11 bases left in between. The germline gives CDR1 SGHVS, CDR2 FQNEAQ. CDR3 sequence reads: CASSLNNVDSPLHF. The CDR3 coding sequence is TGTGCCAGCAGCTTGAATAACGTGGATTCACCCCTCCACTTT. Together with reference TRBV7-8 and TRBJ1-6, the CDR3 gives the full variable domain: GAGVSQSPRYKVAKRGQDVALRCDPISGHVSLFWYQQALGQGPEFLTYFQNEAQLDKSGLPSDRFFAERPEGSVSTLKIQRTQQEDSAVYLCASSLNNVDSPLHFGNGTRLTVT.